The text below deals with one TCR beta chain. Its specificity is not known. Profiling relied on immunoSEQ multiplex PCR, and the TCRdb table lists in-frame clones only, not all of them. The sample has about 5,000 clones; under 85% are singletons. Time point specified: 2015-2016 season, 7 days after influenza vaccination. Cells are cTfh (non-naive CD4+CXCR5+PD-1+), split by ICOS and CD38 into double-positive or double-negative. These data come from a study of follicular helper T cells after annual influenza vaccination. Whole-study findings and limits: ICOS+CD38+ cTfh clonality change tracked circulating plasmablast frequency change. Rare clonotypes were missed; only about 8.5-20% of cells gave TCRB. Each annual vaccination recalled recurring oligoclonal ICOS+CD38+ cTfh clonotypes.

This specimen was CXCR5+ CD38- circulating T follicular helper cells from blood, taken 7 days after influenza vaccination. The subset denotes: circulating Tfh, non-naive CD4+CXCR5+PD-1+ (ICOS+CD38+ or ICOS-CD38-). The sequence derives from an adult who received the influenza vaccine.

The CDR3 DNA is TGTGCCAGCAGCCGGACTAGCGGAACAGATACGCAGTATTTT. This codes for CASSRTSGTDTQYF. The gene calls are TRBV5-4 and TRBJ2-3; 10 nucleotides align to TRBD2. The germline V gene encodes CDR1 SGHNT and CDR2 YYREEE (reference sequence). The CDR3 runs 14 residues. The V and J ends lost 4 bases and 3 bases, in that order; junction bases with no gene match: 2.